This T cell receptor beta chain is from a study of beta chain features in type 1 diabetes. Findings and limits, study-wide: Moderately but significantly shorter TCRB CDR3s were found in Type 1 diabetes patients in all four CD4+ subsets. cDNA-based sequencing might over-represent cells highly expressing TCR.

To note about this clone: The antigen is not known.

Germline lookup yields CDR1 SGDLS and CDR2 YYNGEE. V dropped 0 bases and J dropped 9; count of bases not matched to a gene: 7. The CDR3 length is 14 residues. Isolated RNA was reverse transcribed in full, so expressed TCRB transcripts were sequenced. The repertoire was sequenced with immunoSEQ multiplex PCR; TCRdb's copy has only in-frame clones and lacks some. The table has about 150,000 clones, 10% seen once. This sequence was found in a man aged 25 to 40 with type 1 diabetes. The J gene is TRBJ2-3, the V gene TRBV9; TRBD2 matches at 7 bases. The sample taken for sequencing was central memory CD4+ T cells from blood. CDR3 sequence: CASSVEFSGSTQYF. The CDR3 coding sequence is TGTGCCAGCAGCGTAGAGTTTAGCGGGTCGACGCAGTATTTT.